The 29 T cell receptor beta chains reported below all come from one sample, sequenced in a study of blood T cells in healthy people across ages (dated by TCRdb to the mid-2010s). Receptor libraries were prepared by 5' RACE. Instrument on record: Illumina HiSeq 2500. A second roughly 6 to 12 cycle PCR used a sample-barcoded 5' primer and a J-beta primer mix. The raw public data were reprocessed by TCRdb itself: fastp quality trimming at Q25, MiXCR clonotype calling, in-frame beta chains only. Identical CDR3 protein sequences are pooled into one entry, listed with their most common genes and DNA. In this sample the table shows around 500,000 distinct CDR3 sequences, about 27% of which occur a single time. Approximately 3.7% of the sample belongs to the ten largest clones. The data also belong to a second study, concerning T cells of mothers and their children.

Sequenced: blood. The source is a boy aged 2-9 years in good health.

The CDR3 nucleotides read TGTGCCAGCAGTGAAGGGACTAGCGGGATAGGAGAGACCCAGTACTTC. Amino acids: CASSEGTSGIGETQYF. The J gene is TRBJ2-5, the V gene TRBV2; 12 bases are a match to TRBD2. CDR1 SNHLY and CDR2 FYNNEI come from the germline V gene. There are 16 residues in the CDR3. Unmatched junction bases numbered 4, after V lost 1 base and J lost 4 bases.

J is TRBJ1-1 and V is TRBV5-5, with 11 bases fitting TRBD1. CDR1 is SGHKS, CDR2 YYEKEE, per germline (reference sequence). The CDR3 runs to 17 residues. V shed 0 bases and J 3 bases; nucleotides not matched to a gene: 7. CDR3: CASSLDGTGGGYTEAFF. The CDR3 DNA sequence: TGTGCCAGCAGCTTGGACGGGACAGGGGGGGGCTACACTGAAGCTTTCTTT.

Details on this clonotype: The final CDR3 position lacks the conserved phenylalanine or tryptophan, pointing to a likely read error. The chain couples TRBV2 to TRBJ2-2; 8 nucleotides match TRBD2. From germline, CDR1 is SNHLY and CDR2 FYNNEI. The length of the CDR3 is 13 residues. The ends lost 7 bases at V and 5 bases at J; junction bases unmatched: 3. CDR3 DNA: TGTGCCAGCAAGGGACTAGATACCGGGGAGCTGTTTTCT. Its translation is CASKGLDTGELFS.

This clonotype was counted a few times. CDR3 in DNA: TGTGCCAGCAGCTTAAAGGCGGGGGGGCCTTACGAGCAGTACTTC. Amino acid sequence: CASSLKAGGPYEQYF. The V gene is TRBV7-9, the J gene TRBJ2-7, with 9 bases aligning to TRBD2. V dropped 2 bases and J dropped 4; count of bases not matched to a gene: 6. Germline V gene lookup returns CDR1 SEHNR and CDR2 FQNEAQ (reference sequence). The CDR3 contains 15 residues.

The rearrangement joins TRBV7-9 to TRBJ1-1; D not certain. This CDR3 region has 10 residues. Germline V gives CDR1 SEHNR, CDR2 FQNEAQ (reference sequence). V was cut by 2 bases and J by 8 bases, with 3 bases left in between. This chain's CDR3 is CASSLKEAFF. CDR3 DNA sequence: TGTGCCAGCAGCTTAAAAGAAGCTTTCTTT.

The table lists this clonotype with a few counts. V gene TRBV5-1 combines with J gene TRBJ2-5, with 12 bases identical to TRBD2. The CDR3 loop spans 14 amino acids. The V gene's germline CDR1 is SGHRS and CDR2 YFSETQ. The V gene end was trimmed by 4 bases and the J gene end by 5 bases; junction bases not matched to a gene: 3. The CDR3 sequence is CASSGGTSGETQYF. CDR3 nucleotides: TGCGCCAGCAGCGGCGGGACTAGCGGGGAGACCCAGTACTTC.

The rearrangement links TRBV6-1 to TRBJ2-1, with 8 bases identical to TRBD2. The length of the CDR3 is 18 residues. After removal of 8 bases from V and 2 bases from J, the junction contained 17 bases not matched to a gene. From germline, CDR1 is MNHNS and CDR2 SASEGT. The CDR3 loop reads CASGPAGSGGLTYNEQFF. The CDR3 DNA sequence: TGTGCCAGCGGGCCCGCTGGGAGCGGGGGCCTAACCTACAATGAGCAGTTCTTC.

J is TRBJ1-1 and V is TRBV10-3; D perhaps matches TRBD1 (5 bases). This CDR3 region has 13 residues. V gave up 8 bases and J gave up 4 bases, with 14 bases separating them. Germline loops: CDR1 ENHRY, CDR2 SYGVKD. The CDR3 protein is CAIFGGGGTEAFF. The CDR3 coding sequence is TGTGCCATCTTCGGGGGTGGGGGCACTGAAGCTTTCTTT.

This clonotype has a handful of counts. The J gene is TRBJ1-2, the V gene TRBV29-1; D remains unclear. V was shortened by 0 bases and J by 10 bases, with 15 bases between the two germline ends. The CDR3 totals 13 residues. The germline V gene has CDR1 SQVTM and CDR2 ANQGSEA. In nucleotides, the CDR3 is TGCAGCGTTGAAGATCTCCGAGATGGTGTCTACACCTTC. Its protein product is CSVEDLRDGVYTF.

V is TRBV29-1 and J is TRBJ1-1, with D maybe TRBD1 (5 bases). V lost 3 bases and J 0 bases, leaving 11 bases between the germline ends. Germline V gene data show CDR1 as SQVTM and CDR2 as ANQGSEA. The CDR3 has 14 amino acids. CDR3 nucleotide sequence: TGCAGCGTTGAGGAGGGGCGGGTGAACACTGAAGCTTTCTTT. This codes for CSVEEGRVNTEAFF.

This chain connects TRBV7-2 to TRBJ2-3; 14 positions agree with TRBD2. The CDR3 covers 18 residues. V shed 7 bases and J 0 bases; nucleotides not matched to a gene: 9. The germline gives CDR1 SGHTA, CDR2 FQGNSA. CDR3 region: CASTLGLAGVVSTDTQYF. The CDR3 DNA is TGTGCCAGCACCTTGGGACTAGCGGGAGTGGTGAGCACAGATACGCAGTATTTT.

The chain recombines TRBV12-3 or TRBV12-4 with TRBJ2-5; 8 nucleotides align to TRBD2. The J call is uncertain, as TRBJ2-7 better fits the DNA end. The CDR3 consists of 15 residues. The CDR3 DNA reads TGTGCCAGCAGTTTAATATTAGCGGGGACCTACGAGCAGTACTTC. This translates into CASSLILAGTYEQYF.

This chain connects TRBV4-1 to TRBJ2-1; 14 bases line up with TRBD2. The V gene's germline CDR1 is MGHRA and CDR2 YSYEKL. The CDR3 has 18 amino acids. Trimming took 4 bases from V and 9 from J; bases not matched to a gene: 14. The CDR3 coding sequence is TGCGCCAGCAGCCCGCAAGTCGGGGGACTAGCGGGAGTGGGTGAGCAGTTCTTC. Amino acids: CASSPQVGGLAGVGEQFF.

The table lists this clonotype with many counts. The chain couples TRBV15 to TRBJ1-5; D may be TRBD1 (6 bases). V dropped 1 base and J dropped 5 bases, with 12 bases sitting between them. This CDR3 spans 15 amino acids. CDR1 and CDR2 from the germline V gene are LNHNV and YYDKDF (reference sequence). The CDR3 coding sequence is TGTGCCACCAGCAGAGCTGGGGGGGGCTATCAGCCCCAGCATTTT. Amino acids: CATSRAGGGYQPQHF.

The chain is built from TRBV5-1 and TRBJ2-1; 7 bases are a match to TRBD2. This CDR3 region has 15 residues. Germline lookup yields CDR1 SGHRS and CDR2 YFSETQ. With V trimmed by 1 base and J by 8 bases, 9 bases remained unmatched. CDR3 residues: CASSLLGGGRDEQFF. The CDR3 DNA sequence: TGCGCCAGCAGCTTGCTAGGTGGGGGGAGGGATGAGCAGTTCTTC.

This clonotype has just a few counts. DNA of the CDR3: TGTGCCAGCAGTTCCGAGGCCTACAATGAGCAGTTCTTC. This codes for CASSSEAYNEQFF. This rearrangement joins TRBV12-3 or TRBV12-4 to TRBJ2-1, with D unclear. This CDR3 is built from 13 residues. Deletions cut 4 bases from V and 2 bases from J, with 6 bases between.

The chain joins TRBV12-3 or TRBV12-4 to TRBJ2-1; D is unclear. The CDR3 contains 13 residues. Trimming took 9 bases from V and 0 from J, leaving 9 bases between them. The CDR3 DNA reads as TGTGCCAGTGGCCTGAGCTCCTACAATGAGCAGTTCTTC. Its translation: CASGLSSYNEQFF.

This clonotype was observed a few times. The V and J genes are TRBV18 and TRBJ2-7; 9 nucleotides align to TRBD2. This CDR3 is built from 15 residues. The ends lost 5 bases at V and 0 bases at J; junction bases unmatched: 5. Germline V gene sequence: CDR1 KGHSH, CDR2 LQKENI. In DNA form, the CDR3 reads TGTGCCAGCTCATCCGGGACTAGCTCCTCCTACGAGCAGTACTTC. It yields the protein CASSSGTSSSYEQYF.

The V gene is TRBV24-1, the J gene TRBJ2-1; the D call may be TRBD1 or TRBD2 (5 bases each). The germline CDR1 and CDR2 sequences are KGHDR and SFDVKD. CDR3 size: 14 residues. V was shortened by 9 bases and J by 3 bases, with 14 bases between the two germline ends. The CDR3 here is CATGRDGDYNEQFF. The CDR3 bases are TGTGCCACCGGCCGGGACGGAGACTACAATGAGCAGTTCTTC.

V is TRBV7-8 and J is TRBJ2-5; D uncertain. This CDR3 is built from 14 residues. The V gene lost 0 bases and the J gene lost 0 bases, with 5 bases spanning the gap. CDR1 and CDR2 (germline): SGHVS, FQNEAQ. Here the CDR3 reads CASSLATHQETQYF. CDR3 DNA sequence: TGTGCCAGCAGCTTAGCGACTCACCAAGAGACCCAGTACTTC.

This clonotype has just one count. The J gene is TRBJ1-1, the V gene TRBV7-2, with no clear D. Germline V gives CDR1 SGHTA, CDR2 FQGNSA. CDR3 length: 14 amino acids. With 1 base removed from V and 5 bases from J, the gap between germline ends came to 11 bases. This CDR3 is CASSLGFSGTEAFF. Written as DNA, the CDR3 is TGTGCCAGCAGCTTAGGGTTCTCGGGAACTGAAGCTTTCTTT. The whole variable domain, remainder taken from reference TRBV7-2 and TRBJ1-1, is GAGVSQSPSNKVTEKGKDVELRCDPISGHTALYWYRQSLGQGLEFLIYFQGNSAPDKSGLPSDRFSAERTGGSVSTLTIQRTQQEDSAVYLCASSLGFSGTEAFFGQGTRLTVV.

This rearrangement joins TRBV20-1 to TRBJ2-7; possible D gene TRBD2, 6 bases. Germline CDR1 DFQATT, CDR2 SNEGSKA (reference sequence). This CDR3 has 13 residues. Deletions cut 1 base from V and 7 bases from J, with 14 bases between. Here the CDR3 reads CSARVAGLREQYF. In DNA form, the CDR3 reads TGCAGTGCTAGAGTGGCGGGGCTGAGGGAGCAGTACTTC.

The chain joins TRBV28 to TRBJ1-5, with 9 positions matching TRBD1. The CDR3 sequence is 15 residues long. V was clipped by 6 bases and J by 1 base; unmatched bases: 4. CDR1 MDHEN and CDR2 SYDVKM come from the germline V gene. CDR3 bases: TGTGCCAGCAGGCCCGGGACAGGGAGCAATCAGCCCCAGCATTTT. This codes for CASRPGTGSNQPQHF.

This clonotype was counted many times. The chain is built from TRBV7-2 and TRBJ2-4; 10 bases align to TRBD2. This CDR3 comprises 16 residues. J gave up 5 bases and V 4 bases, and 8 bases lay outside the gene matches. CDR1 and CDR2 from the germline V gene are SGHTA and FQGNSA. The CDR3 sequence: CASSSPSGSGENIQYF. DNA of the CDR3: TGTGCCAGCAGCTCGCCTAGCGGGAGTGGGGAAAACATTCAGTACTTC.

The chain is built from TRBV27 and TRBJ2-4, with TRBD1 identical over 9 bases. V gave up 5 bases and J gave up 0 bases; unmatched junction bases: 5. This CDR3 has 16 amino acids. The germline gives CDR1 MNHEY, CDR2 SMNVEV (reference sequence). The CDR3 loop reads CASSPDRGLAKNIQYF. CDR3 DNA: TGTGCCAGCAGTCCGGACAGGGGCCTAGCCAAAAACATTCAGTACTTC.

This clonotype was recorded a few times. V is TRBV5-1 and J is TRBJ2-3; TRBD2 is a possible D gene (6 bases). Germline assignment: CDR1 SGHRS and CDR2 YFSETQ. This CDR3 contains 16 residues. V lost 0 bases and J 0 bases, leaving 11 bases between the germline ends. In nucleotides, the CDR3 is TGCGCCAGCAGCTTGGATAGTAGCGGTAGCACAGATACGCAGTATTTT. Its translation is CASSLDSSGSTDTQYF.

J is TRBJ2-5 and V is TRBV3-1, with 10 bases matching TRBD2. Germline CDR1 is LGHDT and CDR2 is YNNKEL (reference sequence). The ends lost 0 bases at V and 13 bases at J; junction bases unmatched: 2. CDR3 size: 12 residues. CDR3 region: CASSQEGLALYF. The CDR3 DNA is TGTGCCAGCAGCCAAGAGGGACTAGCGCTGTACTTC.

This clonotype was observed a few times. The chain carries TRBV9 and TRBJ2-1; 12 nucleotides match TRBD2. With V trimmed by 4 bases and J by 9 bases, 5 bases remained unmatched. Germline V CDR1 and CDR2: SGDLS, YYNGEE. The CDR3 has 14 residues. The CDR3 coding sequence is TGTGCCAGCAGCTTATCGGGACTAGCGGGTGAGCAGTTCTTC. It codes for CASSLSGLAGEQFF.

This chain uses TRBV20-1 with TRBJ2-7; the D gene is possibly TRBD2 (6 bases). Germline CDR1 and CDR2: DFQATT and SNEGSKA (reference sequence). The CDR3 consists of 11 residues. CDR3 bases: TGCAGCTGCGGGATTGGGGACGAGCAGTACTTC. The encoded protein is CSCGIGDEQYF.